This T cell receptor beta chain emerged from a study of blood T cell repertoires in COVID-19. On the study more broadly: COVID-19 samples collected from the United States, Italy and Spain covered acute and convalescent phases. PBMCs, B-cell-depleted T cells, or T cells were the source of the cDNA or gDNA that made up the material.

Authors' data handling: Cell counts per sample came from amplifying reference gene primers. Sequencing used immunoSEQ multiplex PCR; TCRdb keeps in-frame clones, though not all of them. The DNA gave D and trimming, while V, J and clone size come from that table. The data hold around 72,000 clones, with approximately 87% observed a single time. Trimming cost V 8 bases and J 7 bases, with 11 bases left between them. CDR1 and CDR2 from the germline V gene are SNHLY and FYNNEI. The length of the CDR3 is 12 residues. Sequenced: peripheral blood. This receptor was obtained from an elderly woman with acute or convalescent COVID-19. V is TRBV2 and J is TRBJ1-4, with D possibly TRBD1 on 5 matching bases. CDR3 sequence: CASWQGPEKLFF. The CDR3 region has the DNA TGTGCCAGCTGGCAGGGTCCTGAAAAACTGTTTTTT.